This TCR beta chain was observed in a study of identical twins. Study-wide findings and caveats: Possibly, invariant MAIT and iNKT cells partly confounded zero-insertion analyses.

Germline values: CDR1 LGHDT, CDR2 YNNKEL (reference sequence). The CDR3 is 16 residues long. V lost 1 base, J lost 4 bases, and 7 bases stayed unmatched. TCRdb recomputed calls from the 5' RACE reads with MiXCR, one row per CDR3 protein. The table shows about 530,000 distinct CDR3 sequences, with around 22% occurring only once. The sample holds a few counts of this clonotype. Its antigen is undetermined. The same specimen was also included in a second study, on yellow fever vaccine responses in identical twins.

The TCR originated in a woman under 30 in good health. The material sequenced was CD4+ T cells sorted from blood. The gene calls are TRBV3-1 and TRBJ2-7; 10 bases line up with TRBD2. The CDR3 loop reads CASSQGTGAGGYEQYF. The CDR3 DNA reads TGTGCCAGCAGCCAAGGGACGGGAGCGGGGGGGTACGAGCAGTACTTC.